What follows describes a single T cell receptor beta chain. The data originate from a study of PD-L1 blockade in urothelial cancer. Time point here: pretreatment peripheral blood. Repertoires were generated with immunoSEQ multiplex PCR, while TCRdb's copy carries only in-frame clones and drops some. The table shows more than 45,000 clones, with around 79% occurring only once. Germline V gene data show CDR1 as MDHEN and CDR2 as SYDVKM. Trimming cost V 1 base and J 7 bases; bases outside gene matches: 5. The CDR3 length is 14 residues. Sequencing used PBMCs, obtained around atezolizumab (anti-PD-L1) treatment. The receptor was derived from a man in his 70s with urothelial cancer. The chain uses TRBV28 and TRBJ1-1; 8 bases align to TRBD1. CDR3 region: CASSLSDRGDEAFF. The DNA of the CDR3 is TGTGCCAGCAGTTTATCAGACAGGGGAGATGAAGCTTTCTTT.